Listed here are 10 T cell receptor beta chains from one sample, sequenced in a study of early T cells in non-severe SARS-CoV-2 infection listed by TCRdb under 2021. Library prep was done by 5' RACE. TCRdb names NextSeq 500 as the instrument used. The public reads were run again by TCRdb, first through fastp at Q25 and then through MiXCR, and only productive beta chains were kept. Each entry is one CDR3 protein sequence, shown with its most common DNA and genes. The table for this sample lists some 40,000 distinct CDR3 sequences; 4.5% to 5% of them were counted only once. Of the sample, around 4.9% falls within the top ten clones. Sequencing was carried out using whole blood. The origin of the receptors is an adult who was a healthcare worker with PCR-confirmed SARS-CoV-2 infection or an uninfected control (not recorded which).

This clonotype was recorded at least ten times. The gene calls are TRBV10-2 and TRBJ2-2, with TRBD2 matching 9 bases. Germline V lookup: CDR1 WSHSY, CDR2 SAAADI. Unmatched junction bases numbered 6, after V lost 7 bases and J lost 6 bases. This CDR3 region has 14 residues. The CDR3 DNA reads TGCGCCAGCACTCCGGGACTAGCTTCCGGGGAGCTGTTTTTT. Translating it yields CASTPGLASGELFF.

Many counts were recorded for this clonotype. J is TRBJ2-7 and V is TRBV7-9; TRBD2 matches at 10 bases. CDR1 is SEHNR, CDR2 FQNEAQ, per germline (reference sequence). J lost 3 bases, V lost 5 bases, and 7 bases had no gene match. CDR3 length: 15 residues. CDR3 coding DNA: TGTGCCAGCAGCCCCCCTAGCGGGAGCGGCTACGAGCAGTACTTC. This translates into CASSPPSGSGYEQYF.

The chain carries TRBV5-6 and TRBJ2-2, with D possibly TRBD2 on 5 matching bases. Germline CDR1 and CDR2: SGHDT and YYEEEE. The CDR3 sequence is 16 residues long. Trimming removed 0 bases at V and 3 bases at J, with 12 bases between. CDR3 in amino acids: CASSLASTGYTGELFF. For the CDR3, the DNA is TGTGCCAGCAGCTTGGCCAGTACGGGGTACACCGGGGAGCTGTTTTTT.

This clonotype was detected ten times or more. The rearrangement joins TRBV20-1 to TRBJ2-1; D unresolved. Trimming took 0 bases from V and 8 from J, leaving 5 bases between them. This CDR3 has 11 amino acids. The V gene's germline CDR1 is DFQATT and CDR2 SNEGSKA (reference sequence). The CDR3 DNA reads as TGCAGTGCTAGAGATGTAGATGAGCAGTTCTTC. Encoded protein: CSARDVDEQFF.

This clonotype showed up many times. The chain links TRBV11-3 to TRBJ2-7; D not resolved. V lost 1 base to trimming and J lost 7 bases, with 11 bases between them. The CDR3 contains 13 residues. The germline V gene encodes CDR1 SGHNT and CDR2 YENEEA. CDR3 protein: CASSLGPSREQYF. The CDR3 coding sequence is TGTGCCAGCAGCTTAGGACCCTCCCGGGAGCAGTACTTC. Looking up the rest from reference TRBV11-3 and TRBJ2-7 gives the full variable domain: EAGVVQSPRYKIIEKKQPVAFWCNPISGHNTLYWYLQNLGQGPELLIRYENEEAVDDSQLPKDRFSAERLKGVDSTLKIQPAELGDSAVYLCASSLGPSREQYFGPGTRLTVT.

This clonotype was observed many times. The gene calls are TRBV7-9 and TRBJ2-3; 8 nucleotides match TRBD1. This CDR3 has 14 amino acids. Germline loops: CDR1 SEHNR, CDR2 FQNEAQ (reference sequence). Unmatched junction bases numbered 6, after V lost 5 bases and J lost 5 bases. DNA for the CDR3: TGTGCCAGCAGCGGCTCAGGGGGCGTAGATACGCAGTATTTT. It translates to CASSGSGGVDTQYF. The full variable domain, its missing parts supplied by reference TRBV7-9 and TRBJ2-3, is DTGVSQNPRHKITKRGQNVTFRCDPISEHNRLYWYRQTLGQGPEFLTYFQNEAQLEKSRLLSDRFSAERPKGSFSTLEIQRTEQGDSAMYLCASSGSGGVDTQYFGPGTRLTVL.

This clonotype has ten or more counts. V gene TRBV10-3 combines with J gene TRBJ2-1; 8 nucleotides agree with TRBD1. With 5 bases clipped from V and 4 bases from J, the junction kept 4 bases outside the gene matches. Germline V lookup: CDR1 ENHRY, CDR2 SYGVKD. The length of the CDR3 is 14 residues. The CDR3 reads CAISTGTGYNEQFF. Written as DNA, the CDR3 is TGTGCCATCAGTACCGGGACAGGTTACAATGAGCAGTTCTTC.

In this sample, this clonotype turned up many times. The J gene is TRBJ1-1, the V gene TRBV7-3, with TRBD1 identical over 9 bases. The V gene's germline CDR1 is SGHTA and CDR2 FQGTGA. The CDR3 has 16 amino acids. The V and J ends lost 5 bases and 5 bases, in that order; junction bases with no gene match: 12. The CDR3, as DNA: TGTGCCAGCAGCCTAAGCTCGGGACAGGGTAGGACTGAAGCTTTCTTT. Amino acid sequence: CASSLSSGQGRTEAFF.

This clonotype was counted ten times or more. V usage is TRBV11-2 and J usage is TRBJ2-1; 7 bases are a match to TRBD2. The CDR3 has 16 residues. Germline V gives CDR1 SGHAT, CDR2 FQNNGV. The ends lost 3 bases at V and 9 bases at J; junction bases unmatched: 14. CDR3 bases: TGTGCCAGCAGCTTGCCAACGGGAGGCCGGCGGGGTGAGCAGTTCTTC. Its protein product is CASSLPTGGRRGEQFF.

The chain is built from TRBV28 and TRBJ2-4; D could derive from TRBD1 or TRBD2 (5 bases each). The germline gives CDR1 MDHEN, CDR2 SYDVKM. The V gene lost 5 bases and the J gene lost 0 bases, with 14 bases spanning the gap. The CDR3 is made up of 16 amino acids. The CDR3 region is CASSNSGSEAKNIQYF. CDR3 in DNA: TGTGCCAGCAGTAATTCAGGGAGTGAAGCCAAAAACATTCAGTACTTC.